This T cell receptor beta chain was found in a study of Graves' ophthalmopathy and Graves' hyperthyroidism. Notes on this clonotype: The antigen remains unidentified.

Orbital computed tomography, thyroid ultrasound, TRAb, serum thyroxine and clinical symptoms formed the basis of diagnosis. The germline V gene has CDR1 SEHNR and CDR2 FQNEAQ (reference sequence). With 0 bases removed from V and 0 bases from J, the gap between germline ends came to 9 bases. The CDR3 covers 15 residues. Investigators amplified TCR beta CDR3 regions from RNA transcripts. The authors performed first-round RT-PCR with HTBI primers and then a second-round multiplex PCR. TCRdb fed the multiplex PCR reads into MiXCR, producing one record per CDR3 protein. The sample gives about 740,000 distinct CDR3 sequences, 35% to 50% of which show up once; approximately 46% is in the top ten. Study observations and caveats: Blood repertoires reportedly contained most expanded thyroid clonotypes above 0.001 frequency. As the model predicted ophthalmopathy progression, it achieved a sensitivity of 70.59% and a specificity of around 72%. Between ophthalmopathy and stable hyperthyroidism, a 13-signature model drew a separation with approximately 87% sensitivity and 81.08% specificity.

The rearrangement uses TRBV7-9 and TRBJ2-7; D may correspond to TRBD1 or TRBD2 (5 bases each). Specimen: peripheral blood. The sequence was obtained from an adult man with Graves' ophthalmopathy. CDR3 DNA: TGTGCCAGCAGCTTAGCGGCAGGGACCTCCTACGAGCAGTACTTC. This encodes CASSLAAGTSYEQYF.